These 28 T cell receptor beta chains were sequenced from one sample in a study of blood T cell repertoires in COVID-19. This table comes from immunoSEQ multiplex PCR, and its TCRdb copy is limited to in-frame clones, with some not included. The table has about 170,000 clones, approximately 90% seen once; the top ten hold roughly 25%. Specimen: peripheral blood. Receptor source: a man aged 55 to 70 with acute or convalescent COVID-19.

V usage is TRBV7-9 and J usage is TRBJ1-2; D gene unclear. The length of the CDR3 is 14 residues. The V end was cut by 2 bases, the J end by 7 bases, with 14 bases between. Germline V gene lookup returns CDR1 SEHNR and CDR2 FQNEAQ (reference sequence). Here the CDR3 DNA reads TGTGCCAGCAGCTTAAAAGAGGGATGGGGTGGCTACACCTTC. This encodes CASSLKEGWGGYTF.

This clone appeared a few times. The V and J genes are TRBV7-9 and TRBJ1-2; perhaps TRBD1 as D (6 bases). The V end lost 5 bases, the J end lost 5 bases, and 18 bases lay between the germline ends. The CDR3 has 15 amino acids. Germline lookup yields CDR1 SEHNR and CDR2 FQNEAQ (reference sequence). This CDR3 reads CASSAAGAAAYGYTF. Here the CDR3 DNA reads TGTGCCAGCAGCGCCGCGGGGGCAGCTGCTTATGGCTACACCTTC.

This clone was detected only once. The rearrangement links TRBV6-5 to TRBJ2-2, with a possible D match to TRBD1 (5 bases). From germline, CDR1 is MNHEY and CDR2 SVGAGI. Trimming shortened V by 6 bases and J by 4 bases, and 9 bases separated the two germline ends. The CDR3 contains 13 residues. Here the CDR3 reads CASRQGSTGELFF. DNA for the CDR3: TGTGCCAGCAGGCAGGGTAGCACCGGGGAGCTGTTTTTT.

The chain recombines TRBV6-5 with TRBJ2-1; 9 bases align to TRBD2. V shed 7 bases and J 8 bases; nucleotides not matched to a gene: 6. This CDR3 has 13 amino acids. Germline assignment: CDR1 MNHEY and CDR2 SVGAGI. CDR3 coding DNA: TGTGCCAGCAAGGTAGCGGGAGTGGATGAGCAGTTCTTC. It yields the protein CASKVAGVDEQFF.

The chain links TRBV6-6 to TRBJ2-7, with 8 bases that match TRBD2. There are 15 residues in the CDR3. J was trimmed by 2 bases and V by 6 bases; bases with no gene match: 9. Germline-derived CDR1 and CDR2 are MNHNY and SVGAGI (reference sequence). The CDR3 region has the DNA TGTGCCAGCAGCACACCGGGACTAGAACCCTACGAGCAGTACGTC. It specifies CASSTPGLEPYEQYV.

This rearrangement joins TRBV5-1 to TRBJ1-1; 8 positions agree with TRBD1. The CDR3 loop spans 15 amino acids. Per the germline V gene, CDR1 is SGHRS and CDR2 is YFSETQ. Trimming cost V 2 bases and J 1 base; bases outside gene matches: 4. The CDR3 bases are TGCGCCAGCAGCTTATGGACAGGGAGGAACACTGAAGCTTTCTTT. Its translation is CASSLWTGRNTEAFF.

This chain links TRBV5-4 with TRBJ2-5; TRBD2 aligns across 7 bases. This CDR3 region has 15 residues. With V trimmed by 0 bases and J by 0 bases, 2 bases remained unmatched. Per germline, CDR1 SGHNT and CDR2 YYREEE (reference sequence). The CDR3 spells CASSLGLAYQETQYF. The CDR3 bases are TGTGCCAGCAGCTTGGGACTAGCCTACCAAGAGACCCAGTACTTC.

The chain carries TRBV19 and TRBJ1-1; D is possibly TRBD1 (6 bases). V shed 5 bases and J shed 4 bases, with 14 bases lying between them. This CDR3 region has 14 residues. Per the germline V gene, CDR1 is LNHDA and CDR2 is SQIVND (reference sequence). This CDR3 reads CASSSSGGGTEAFF. In DNA, the CDR3 is TGTGCCAGTAGTTCATCTGGGGGCGGCACTGAAGCTTTCTTT.

The chain combines TRBV7-9 with TRBJ1-2; TRBD1 agrees at 7 bases. The length of the CDR3 is 17 residues. The V gene's germline CDR1 is SEHNR and CDR2 FQNEAQ (reference sequence). The J segment lost 4 bases and the V segment lost 5 bases, leaving 16 bases of the junction unmatched. The CDR3 region is CASSVGGQPLLSYGYTF. The CDR3 DNA follows: TGTGCCAGCAGCGTTGGGGGACAGCCTCTTTTATCCTATGGCTACACCTTC.

This clone was detected once. CDR3 protein: CAISESRVGGEQYF. In DNA, the CDR3 is TGTGCCATCAGTGAGTCGAGGGTCGGCGGCGAGCAGTACTTC. J is TRBJ2-7 and V is TRBV10-3, with D maybe TRBD2 (5 bases). CDR3 length equals 14 residues. Trimming stripped 0 bases from V and 6 bases from J, with 12 bases between. The germline V gene has CDR1 ENHRY and CDR2 SYGVKD.

The CDR3 region has the DNA TGTGCCAGCAGCGCTAGGGGGGAGACCCAGTACTTC. Its translation is CASSARGETQYF. The chain uses TRBV7-2 and TRBJ2-5; tentative D call: TRBD1 (6 bases). V was cut by 5 bases and J by 5 bases, with 9 bases left in between. This CDR3 has 12 residues. Germline V CDR1 and CDR2: SGHTA, FQGNSA.

The J gene is TRBJ1-1, the V gene TRBV6-5, with TRBD1 matching over 8 bases. The CDR3 is 13 amino acids. The germline V gene encodes CDR1 MNHEY and CDR2 SVGAGI. The V and J ends lost 2 bases and 10 bases, in that order; junction bases with no gene match: 6. CDR3 sequence reads: CASSYSQGARAFF. The CDR3 DNA is TGTGCCAGCAGTTACAGTCAGGGGGCTAGAGCTTTCTTT.

This rearrangement joins TRBV5-4 to TRBJ1-6; possibly TRBD1 for D (6 bases). The CDR3 runs 16 residues. The germline V gene has CDR1 SGHNT and CDR2 YYREEE (reference sequence). V lost 2 bases and J lost 4, with 13 bases in between. CDR3 loop: CASSFLTGSYNSPLHF. CDR3 DNA sequence: TGTGCCAGCAGCTTCCTGACAGGATCATATAATTCACCCCTCCACTTT.

V is TRBV7-9 and J is TRBJ2-5; 8 positions agree with TRBD1. The CDR3 is made up of 14 amino acids. The V gene end was trimmed by 4 bases and the J gene end by 1 base; junction bases not matched to a gene: 2. The V gene's germline CDR1 is SEHNR and CDR2 FQNEAQ (reference sequence). This CDR3 reads CASSSTGGQETQYF. The CDR3 bases are TGTGCCAGCAGCTCTACAGGGGGCCAAGAGACCCAGTACTTC.

V and J are TRBV12-3 or TRBV12-4 and TRBJ2-7, with D perhaps TRBD1 (5 bases). Trimming cost V 9 bases and J 2 bases, with 14 bases left between them. The CDR3 has 13 residues. CDR3: CASWAAGTYEQYF. CDR3 DNA: TGTGCCAGTTGGGCGGCAGGGACCTACGAGCAGTACTTC.

CDR3 sequence (DNA): TGTGCCAGTAGTATAGAGGTCACACCAGGCTATGGCTACACCTTC. Its translation: CASSIEVTPGYGYTF. The V call is TRBV19, the J call TRBJ1-2; no firm D call. This CDR3 has 15 amino acids. CDR1 and CDR2 (germline): LNHDA, SQIVND (reference sequence). Between the trimmed V and J ends, which lost 0 bases and 4 bases, there was a span of 12 bases.

The chain carries TRBV27 and TRBJ2-4; D unresolved. Trimming took 5 bases from V and 7 from J, leaving 15 bases between them. In germline, CDR1 is MNHEY, CDR2 SMNVEV (reference sequence). This CDR3 has 14 amino acids. This CDR3 is CASSLQAQKNIQYF. The CDR3 DNA follows: TGTGCCAGCAGTCTCCAGGCGCAGAAGAACATTCAGTACTTC.

This clone is a singleton in its sample. The chain links TRBV2 to TRBJ1-6; D is undetermined. Trimming removed 6 bases from V and 4 bases from J, with 13 bases in between. This CDR3 contains 15 residues. The germline gives CDR1 SNHLY, CDR2 FYNNEI. CDR3 sequence: CASRRVVVYNSPLHF. The CDR3 DNA reads TGTGCCAGCAGGAGGGTGGTGGTGTATAATTCACCCCTCCACTTT. The full variable domain, rest sourced from reference TRBV2 and TRBJ1-6, is EPEVTQTPSHQVTQMGQEVILRCVPISNHLYFYWYRQILGQKVEFLVSFYNNEISEKSEIFDDQFSVERPDGSNFTLKIRSTKLEDSAMYFCASRRVVVYNSPLHFGNGTRLTVT.

The chain recombines TRBV10-2 with TRBJ2-7; 12 bases fit TRBD1. This CDR3 region has 14 residues. In germline, CDR1 is WSHSY, CDR2 SAAADI. With 4 bases clipped from V and 5 bases from J, the junction kept 3 bases outside the gene matches. CDR3 amino acids: CASSGDRGRDEQYF. The CDR3 nucleotides read TGCGCCAGCAGTGGGGACAGGGGGCGGGACGAGCAGTACTTC.

The chain has TRBV2 and TRBJ1-1, with D perhaps matching TRBD1 (5 bases). Germline V gene sequence: CDR1 SNHLY, CDR2 FYNNEI. V lost 10 bases and J 0 bases, leaving 12 bases between the germline ends. This CDR3 has 13 residues. The CDR3 here is CATKGQLNTEAFF. The CDR3 nucleotides read TGTGCCACCAAGGGGCAGCTGAACACTGAAGCTTTCTTT.

The rearrangement links TRBV15 to TRBJ1-2; D gene uncertain. This CDR3 comprises 15 residues. The V and J ends lost 0 bases and 4 bases respectively, with 12 bases between them. Looked up from germline, CDR1 is LNHNV and CDR2 is YYDKDF (reference sequence). CDR3 DNA sequence: TGTGCCACCAGCAGAGATTATTACAGTGGCTATGGCTACACCTTC. This encodes CATSRDYYSGYGYTF. Filled out from reference TRBV15 and TRBJ1-2, the complete variable domain reads DAMVIQNPRYQVTQFGKPVTLSCSQTLNHNVMYWYQQKSSQAPKLLFHYYDKDFNNEADTPDNFQSRRPNTSFCFLDIRSPGLGDTAMYLCATSRDYYSGYGYTFGSGTRLTVV.

The gene calls are TRBV5-4 and TRBJ2-1; D is possibly TRBD2 (6 bases). Trimming took 2 bases from V and 1 from J, leaving 16 bases between them. The CDR3 has 17 residues. Germline CDR1 SGHNT, CDR2 YYREEE (reference sequence). The CDR3 nucleotides read TGTGCCAGCAGCTTATCCGGCGGGACCCGTTCCTACAATGAGCAGTTCTTC. This gives the protein CASSLSGGTRSYNEQFF.

This clone occurred once. The chain joins TRBV7-2 to TRBJ2-5; 13 bases are shared with TRBD2. V lost 2 bases to trimming and J lost 3 bases; unmatched junction nucleotides: 9. Germline-derived CDR1 and CDR2 are SGHTA and FQGNSA. The CDR3 totals 18 residues. The chain's CDR3 is CASSLRTSGSLVKETQYF. The CDR3 DNA reads as TGTGCCAGCAGCTTAAGGACTAGCGGGAGCCTGGTTAAAGAGACCCAGTACTTC.

In DNA form, the CDR3 reads TGTGCCAGTAAGGCTAGCGGGAGGGTCCAATCCCAGGGGGAGCAGTTCTTC. Residues: CASKASGRVQSQGEQFF. The chain recombines TRBV19 with TRBJ2-1; 12 bases align to TRBD2. CDR1 and CDR2 (germline): LNHDA, SQIVND (reference sequence). CDR3 length: 17 amino acids. The V and J ends lost 7 bases and 10 bases, in that order; junction bases with no gene match: 17.

V usage is TRBV10-3 and J usage is TRBJ1-1, with TRBD1 as a possible D gene (5 bases). CDR3 length equals 13 residues. The V end lost 7 bases, the J end lost 0 bases, and 9 bases lay between the germline ends. CDR1 ENHRY and CDR2 SYGVKD come from the germline V gene. The CDR3 sequence: CAINSGLNTEAFF. The CDR3 DNA reads as TGTGCCATCAACTCAGGGTTGAACACTGAAGCTTTCTTT.

The rearrangement uses TRBV6-6 and TRBJ1-1; no definite D call. Germline V gene lookup returns CDR1 MNHNY and CDR2 SVGAGI (reference sequence). The CDR3 consists of 14 residues. V was pared by 6 bases and J by 0 bases, with 11 bases between. CDR3 nucleotides: TGTGCCAGCAGGTTTACCACTTTGAACACTGAAGCTTTCTTT. Its protein product is CASRFTTLNTEAFF.

Remarks on this clone: One end of the junction fails to match germline, which may point to a read error. The CDR3 region has the DNA TGTGCCAGCAGTGACTCACTACCAGCTAACTATGGCTACACCTTC. The encoded protein is CASSDSLPANYGYTF. V and J are TRBV6-5 and TRBJ1-2, with D hard to call. This CDR3 region has 15 residues. The germline CDR1 and CDR2 sequences are MNHEY and SVGAGI.

The CDR3 is CASSLFGGGGNQPQHF. CDR3 DNA sequence: TGTGCCAGCAGCTTATTCGGGGGGGGTGGCAATCAGCCCCAGCATTTT. The chain couples TRBV11-2 to TRBJ1-5, with D perhaps matching TRBD1 (5 bases). Trimming left V 2 bases short and J 2 bases short, with 13 bases between. Germline CDR1 is SGHAT and CDR2 is FQNNGV. The CDR3 is 16 amino acids.